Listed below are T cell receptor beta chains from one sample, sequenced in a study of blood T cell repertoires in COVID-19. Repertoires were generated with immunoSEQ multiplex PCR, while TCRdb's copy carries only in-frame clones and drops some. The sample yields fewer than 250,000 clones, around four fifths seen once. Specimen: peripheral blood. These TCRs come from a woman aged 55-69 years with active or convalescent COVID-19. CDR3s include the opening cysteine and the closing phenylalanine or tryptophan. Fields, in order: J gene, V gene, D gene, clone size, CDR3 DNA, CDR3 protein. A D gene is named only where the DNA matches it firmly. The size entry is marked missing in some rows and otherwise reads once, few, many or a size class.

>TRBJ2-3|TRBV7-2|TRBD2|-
TGTGCCAGCAGCCCGACTAGCGGGGGAGGGAGAGATACGCAGTATTTT
CASSPTSGGGRDTQYF
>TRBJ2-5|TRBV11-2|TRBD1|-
TGTGCCAGCAGCTTACAAACCCGACTTGGACAGGGGGAGACCCAGTACTTC
CASSLQTRLGQGETQYF
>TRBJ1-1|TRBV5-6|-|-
TGTGCCAGCAGCCCCGGGACTGGGGTTGTTTTGAACACTGAAGCTTTCTTT
CASSPGTGVVLNTEAFF
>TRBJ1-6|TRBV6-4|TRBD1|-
TGTGCCAGCAGAGCCGGGACAGGGGAGAATTCACCCCTCCACTTT
CASRAGTGENSPLHF
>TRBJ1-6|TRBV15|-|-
TGTGCCACCCGGGATGATTATAATTCACCCCTCCACTTT
CATRDDYNSPLHF
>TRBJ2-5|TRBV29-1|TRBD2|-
TGCAGCGTTTCCAAGGACGGGGGGGAGACCCAGTACTTC
CSVSKDGGETQYF
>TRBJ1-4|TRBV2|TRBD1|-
TGTGCCACCGCTCAGGGGGCTACAACTAATGAAAAACTGTTTTTT
CATAQGATTNEKLFF
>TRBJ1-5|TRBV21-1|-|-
TGTGCCAGCAGCAAAATGGGCCAGGGGGATAGCAATCAGCCCCAGCATTTT
CASSKMGQGDSNQPQHF
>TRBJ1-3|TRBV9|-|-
TGTGCCAGCAGCGTAAGGAGCTCTGGAAACACCATATATTTT
CASSVRSSGNTIYF
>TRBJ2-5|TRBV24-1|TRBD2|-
TGTGCCACCAGTGATGTCAGCGGGGCCTCCCAAGAGACCCAGTACTTC
CATSDVSGASQETQYF
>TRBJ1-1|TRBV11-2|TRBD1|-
TGTGCCAGCAGCCTGGGACAGGACACTGAAGCTTTCTTT
CASSLGQDTEAFF
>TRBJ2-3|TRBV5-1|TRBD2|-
TGCGCCAGCAGCTTGGTTCCTAGCGGGGCAACAGATACGCAGTATTTT
CASSLVPSGATDTQYF
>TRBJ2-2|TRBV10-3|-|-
TGTGCCATCGGAGCGAACACCGGGGAGCTGTTTTTT
CAIGANTGELFF
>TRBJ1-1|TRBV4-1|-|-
TGCGCCAGCAGCCAAGATTTGGGCCCCAACACTGAAGCTTTCTTT
CASSQDLGPNTEAFF
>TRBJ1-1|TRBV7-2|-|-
TGTGCCAGCAGCCCGATACCGGGACTTACTGAAGCTTTCTTT
CASSPIPGLTEAFF
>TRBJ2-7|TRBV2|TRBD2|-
TGTGCCAGCCAGGGACTAGCGGGAGCCTACGAGCAGTACTTC
CASQGLAGAYEQYF
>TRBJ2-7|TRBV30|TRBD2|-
TGTGCCTGGAGCCCTTTGACTAGCGGTTTCTACGAGCAGTACTTC
CAWSPLTSGFYEQYF
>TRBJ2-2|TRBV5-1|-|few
TGCGCCAGCAGTTCCCCTTACACCGGGGAGCTGTTTTTT
CASSSPYTGELFF
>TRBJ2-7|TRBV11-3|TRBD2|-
TGTGCCAGCAGCTTAGATGCTGGCGGGAGAATCAACGAGCAGTACTTC
CASSLDAGGRINEQYF
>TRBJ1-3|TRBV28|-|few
TGTGCCAGCAGTCCCCTGGCGGGGGCCGTTGGAAACACCATATATTTT
CASSPLAGAVGNTIYF
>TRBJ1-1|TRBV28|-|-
TGTGCCAGCAGTTTAGCTGGGAGCACTGAAGCTTTCTTT
CASSLAGSTEAFF
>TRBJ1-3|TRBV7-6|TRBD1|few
TGTGCCAGCAGCCCGGACAGGGTCTCTGGAAACACCATATATTTT
CASSPDRVSGNTIYF
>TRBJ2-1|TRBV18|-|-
TGTGCCAGCTCACCTCAGGGGTACACCTACAATGAGCAGTTCTTC
CASSPQGYTYNEQFF
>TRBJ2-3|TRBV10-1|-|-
TGCGCCAGCAGTGAGGGTTACAGTTCTAGCACAGATACGCAGTATTTT
CASSEGYSSSTDTQYF
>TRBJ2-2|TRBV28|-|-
TGTGCCAGCAGTTTTTATGGGGAGGTGACGACCGGGGAGCTGTTTTTT
CASSFYGEVTTGELFF
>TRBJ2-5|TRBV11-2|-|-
TGTGCCAGCAGCTTAGTTCGGGGGGCACAAGAGACCCAGTACTTC
CASSLVRGAQETQYF
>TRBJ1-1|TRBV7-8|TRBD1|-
TGTGCCAGCAGCACCGACAGGGGTACTGAAGCTTTCTTT
CASSTDRGTEAFF
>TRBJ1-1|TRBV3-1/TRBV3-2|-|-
TGTGCCAGCACCAAACGGGAGGGATACACTGAAGCTTTCTTT
CASTKREGYTEAFF
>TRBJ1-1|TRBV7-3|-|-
TGTGCCAGCAGCTTCTCTTCCGGGGACACTGAAGCTTTCTTT
CASSFSSGDTEAFF
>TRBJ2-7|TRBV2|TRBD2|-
TGTGCCAGCAGTGGTGTGCCGGGAGGGGCCTACGAGCAGTACTTC
CASSGVPGGAYEQYF
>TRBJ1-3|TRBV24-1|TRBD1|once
TGTGCCACCCGGGACAGCGGAAACACCATATATTTT
CATRDSGNTIYF
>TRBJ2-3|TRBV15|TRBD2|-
TGTGCCACCAGCAGAGAGGGTAGCGGGAGCTTTGGAGATACGCAGTATTTT
CATSREGSGSFGDTQYF
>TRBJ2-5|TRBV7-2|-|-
TGTGCCAGCAGCTTATATTTACAGGGCGGTGCGACCCAGTACTTC
CASSLYLQGGATQYF
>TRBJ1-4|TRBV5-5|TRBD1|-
TGTGCCAGCAGCTGGGGACAGCAACCGAATGAAAAACTGTTTTTT
CASSWGQQPNEKLFF
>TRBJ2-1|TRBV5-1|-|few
TGCGCCAGCAGCACCGGGTTCTCTGAGAGTGAGCAGTTCTTC
CASSTGFSESEQFF
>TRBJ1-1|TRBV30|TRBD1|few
TGTGCCTGGACCAAGACAGGGACCACTGAAGCTTTCTTT
CAWTKTGTTEAFF
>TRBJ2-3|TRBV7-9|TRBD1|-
TGTGCCAGCAGCTTCCCATTAAATTCGACAGGGGGAAGCACAGATACGCAGTATTTT
CASSFPLNSTGGSTDTQYF
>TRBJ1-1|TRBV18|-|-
TGTGCCAGCTCACCACGGGGGGGGACCCGCACTGAAGCTTTCTTT
CASSPRGGTRTEAFF
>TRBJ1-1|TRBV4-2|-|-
TGTGCCAGCAGCCGCGACCTAACTACTTACGAAGCTTTCTTT
CASSRDLTTYEAFF
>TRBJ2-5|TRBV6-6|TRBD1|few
TGTGCCAGCAGACAACTTCACAGGGGCCAAGAGACCCAGTACTTC
CASRQLHRGQETQYF
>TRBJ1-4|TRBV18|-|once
TGTGCCAGCTCACTACGGACTAATGAAAAACTGTTTTTT
CASSLRTNEKLFF
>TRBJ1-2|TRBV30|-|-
TGTGCCTGGACAGGGTCCTATGGCTACACCTTC
CAWTGSYGYTF
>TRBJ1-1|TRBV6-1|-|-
TGTGCCAGCAGTGAATCTGTGGCGAACACTGAAGCTTTCTTT
CASSESVANTEAFF
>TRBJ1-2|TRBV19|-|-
TGTGCCAGTAGTCCGCAGGGAAAGTACTATGGCTACACCTTC
CASSPQGKYYGYTF
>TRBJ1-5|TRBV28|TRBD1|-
TGTGCCAGCAGTTTATTGGGACAGGGAGTGGATCAGCCCCAGCATTTT
CASSLLGQGVDQPQHF
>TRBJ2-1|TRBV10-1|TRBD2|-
TGCGCCAGCAGTGAGTCGCCGCGGGAGGCCCACAATGAGCAGTTCTTC
CASSESPREAHNEQFF
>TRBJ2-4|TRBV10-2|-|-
TGCGCCAGCAGTGATGCCGTCTGGCTTGCCAAAAACATTCAGTACTTC
CASSDAVWLAKNIQYF
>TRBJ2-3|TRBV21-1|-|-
TGTGCCAGCAGCTCCCGGACAGCTTGCACAGATACGCAGTATTTT
CASSSRTACTDTQYF
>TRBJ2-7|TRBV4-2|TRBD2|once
TGTGCCAGCAGCCAAAGGTTCAGACTAGCGGAGCCCTCCTACGAGCAGTACTTC
CASSQRFRLAEPSYEQYF
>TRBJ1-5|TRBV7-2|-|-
TGTGCCAGCAGCTTAGTATCAGGCGGAGGTCAGCCCCAGCATTTT
CASSLVSGGGQPQHF
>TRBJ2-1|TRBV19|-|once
TGTGCCAGTAGTATAGGCACAGGAACCTCCTACAATGAGCAGTTCTTC
CASSIGTGTSYNEQFF
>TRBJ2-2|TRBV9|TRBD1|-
TGTGCCAGCAGCGTAGGAAGGACAGGGAACACCGGGGAGCTGTTTTTT
CASSVGRTGNTGELFF
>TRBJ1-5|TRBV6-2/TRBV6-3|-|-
TGTGCCAGCAGTGACACCTGGGGAGGGGATCAGCCCCAGCATTTT
CASSDTWGGDQPQHF
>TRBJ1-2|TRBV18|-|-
TGTGCCAGCTCACCCCCCGGGACACAGCCCTATGGCTACACCTTC
CASSPPGTQPYGYTF
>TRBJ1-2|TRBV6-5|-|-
TGTGCCAGCACCGCCTCGGGGGGCGGGAGAGATGGCTACACCTTC
CASTASGGGRDGYTF
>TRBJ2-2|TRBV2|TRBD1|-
TGTGCCAGCAGTCCCACAGGGGCATCGAACACCGGGGAGCTGTTTTTT
CASSPTGASNTGELFF
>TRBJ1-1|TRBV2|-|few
TGTGCCAGCAGTCAAGGTCGGGTGAGGGACACTGAAGCTTTCTTT
CASSQGRVRDTEAFF
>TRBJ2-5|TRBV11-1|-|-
TGTGCCAGCAGCTTAGTGGGGGCAAAGACCCAGTACTTC
CASSLVGAKTQYF
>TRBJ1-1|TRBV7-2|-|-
TGTGCCAGCAGCTTATCTGACAGCCCCGGCGTAACTGAAGCTTTCTTT
CASSLSDSPGVTEAFF
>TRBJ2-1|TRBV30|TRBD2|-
TGTGCCTGGAAAGGGGGAGCGGGAGTGTGGAATGAGCAGTTCTTC
CAWKGGAGVWNEQFF